Below are 27 T cell receptor beta chains sequenced from a single sample in a study of blood T cell repertoires in COVID-19. Libraries were prepared by immunoSEQ multiplex PCR; TCRdb keeps only in-frame clonotypes and omits some of them. The data contain 68,000 or so clones, around four fifths of them singletons. The sequencing sample was made of peripheral blood. The receptors derive from a human donor in a cohort sampled during active COVID-19.

The chain links TRBV24-1 to TRBJ1-5; TRBD1 aligns across 9 bases. Germline-derived CDR1 and CDR2 are KGHDR and SFDVKD. V was clipped by 7 bases and J by 5 bases; unmatched bases: 17. This CDR3 is built from 18 residues. The CDR3 DNA follows: TGTGCCACCAGCACAGGGGGCTTGAGTTGGGGGAGCGATCAGCCCCAGCATTTT. Translation: CATSTGGLSWGSDQPQHF.

This chain joins TRBV14 and TRBJ2-5; possible D gene TRBD2, 5 bases. This CDR3 is 15 amino acids long. The germline gives CDR1 SGHDN, CDR2 FVKESK. The V end lost 4 bases, the J end lost 5 bases, and 17 bases lay between the germline ends. The CDR3 DNA follows: TGTGCCAGCAGCCTTCTCCGCGCGCGGGCCGAGACCCAGTACTTC. It specifies CASSLLRARAETQYF. Full variable domain (missing parts from reference TRBV14 and TRBJ2-5): EAGVTQFPSHSVIEKGQTVTLRCDPISGHDNLYWYRRVMGKEIKFLLHFVKESKQDESGMPNNRFLAERTGGTYSTLKVQPAELEDSGVYFCASSLLRARAETQYFGPGTRLLVL.

This rearrangement joins TRBV29-1 to TRBJ2-1; TRBD2 matches at 13 bases. CDR1 SQVTM and CDR2 ANQGSEA come from the germline V gene. The CDR3 contains 18 residues. J was trimmed by 2 bases and V by 1 base; bases with no gene match: 8. The DNA for the CDR3 is TGCAGCGTTGAAGCGACTAGCGGGGGGCCGCTAACCTACAATGAGCAGTTCTTC. Its protein product is CSVEATSGGPLTYNEQFF.

The chain combines TRBV19 with TRBJ2-3, with 8 bases matching TRBD1. The CDR3 loop spans 17 amino acids. V lost 5 bases to trimming and J lost 2 bases; unmatched junction nucleotides: 12. Per the germline V gene, CDR1 is LNHDA and CDR2 is SQIVND (reference sequence). The CDR3 spells CASSPSGTGGITDTQYF. DNA for the CDR3: TGTGCCAGTAGTCCTTCCGGGACAGGCGGGATCACAGATACGCAGTATTTT.

This chain joins TRBV28 and TRBJ1-2; D not certain. CDR3 size: 14 residues. CDR1 MDHEN and CDR2 SYDVKM come from the germline V gene. Trimming removed 3 bases at V and 1 base at J, with 9 bases between. The CDR3 DNA is TGTGCCAGCAGTTTGGTACAGTTTAACTATGGCTACACCTTC. Translation gives CASSLVQFNYGYTF.

The chain has TRBV28 and TRBJ1-1; TRBD1 aligns across 8 bases. The germline gives CDR1 MDHEN, CDR2 SYDVKM. V was pared by 7 bases and J by 4 bases, with 8 bases of the junction left unmatched. The CDR3 totals 14 residues. CDR3 amino acids: CASNNRGIGTEAFF. In DNA, the CDR3 is TGTGCCAGCAATAACAGGGGGATTGGCACTGAAGCTTTCTTT.

This chain joins TRBV18 and TRBJ2-3; 8 bases line up with TRBD2. Germline CDR1 is KGHSH and CDR2 is LQKENI. The CDR3 totals 17 residues. V was pared by 3 bases and J by 1 base, with 9 bases of the junction left unmatched. CDR3 residues: CASSPPRAGGRTDTQYF. DNA for the CDR3: TGTGCCAGCTCACCCCCCCGGGCGGGGGGCCGCACAGATACGCAGTATTTT.

V gene TRBV5-6 combines with J gene TRBJ1-1; D remains ambiguous. V lost 1 base to trimming and J lost 0 bases, with 13 bases between them. CDR1 and CDR2 from the germline V gene are SGHDT and YYEEEE. The CDR3 runs 16 residues. CDR3 nucleotides: TGTGCCAGCAGCTTGAGTCCCACAATCATGAACACTGAAGCTTTCTTT. It yields the protein CASSLSPTIMNTEAFF.

The CDR3 DNA reads TGTGCCAGCAGCCGACAACTAGCGGGGGGGACCTACGAGCAGTACTTC. Translation: CASSRQLAGGTYEQYF. This chain joins TRBV16 and TRBJ2-7, with TRBD2 identical over 13 bases. The CDR3 is 16 residues long. V was clipped by 4 bases and J by 2 bases; unmatched bases: 5. Germline V gene data show CDR1 as KGHSY and CDR2 as FQNENV.

This chain connects TRBV5-4 to TRBJ2-7; tentatively, D is TRBD2 (5 bases). The germline V gene encodes CDR1 SGHNT and CDR2 YYREEE (reference sequence). Trimming stripped 0 bases from V and 3 bases from J, with 10 bases between. This CDR3 spans 14 amino acids. Here the CDR3 DNA reads TGTGCCAGCAGCTTGGGGGCGAGGGTCTACGAGCAGTACTTC. Protein product: CASSLGARVYEQYF.

This rearrangement joins TRBV28 to TRBJ2-1, with D possibly TRBD2 on 7 matching bases. This CDR3 comprises 15 residues. Germline CDR1 is MDHEN and CDR2 is SYDVKM. Trimming left V 6 bases short and J 3 bases short, with 15 bases between. The CDR3 here is CASRDSGAVYNEQFF. The CDR3 nucleotides read TGTGCCAGCAGGGACAGCGGGGCGGTCTACAATGAGCAGTTCTTC.

The V call is TRBV6-5, the J call TRBJ1-5; unclear D gene. V lost 8 bases and J 0 bases, leaving 11 bases between the germline ends. Germline loops: CDR1 MNHEY, CDR2 SVGAGI. The CDR3 loop spans 14 amino acids. The CDR3 sequence is CASSAGFSNQPQHF. The CDR3 bases are TGTGCCAGCTCGGCGGGCTTTAGCAATCAGCCCCAGCATTTT.

The J gene is TRBJ1-2, the V gene TRBV6-5; D ambiguous. The CDR3 totals 16 residues. V was cut by 4 bases and J by 0 bases, with 15 bases left in between. In germline, CDR1 is MNHEY, CDR2 SVGAGI. The CDR3 loop is CASSFGRSGANYGYTF. DNA for the CDR3: TGTGCCAGCAGTTTTGGAAGAAGCGGAGCTAACTATGGCTACACCTTC.

The rearrangement links TRBV5-1 to TRBJ2-1, with 7 bases matching TRBD1. The V gene end was trimmed by 0 bases and the J gene end by 8 bases; junction bases not matched to a gene: 8. CDR1 and CDR2 from the germline V gene are SGHRS and YFSETQ. The CDR3 loop spans 15 amino acids. The CDR3 sequence is CASSLEGSGGDEQFF. The CDR3 bases are TGCGCCAGCAGCTTGGAAGGGTCAGGGGGTGATGAGCAGTTCTTC.

The CDR3 region is CASSSQAGIYTEAFF. The CDR3, as DNA: TGTGCCAGCAGTTCCCAGGCGGGGATCTACACTGAAGCTTTCTTT. The J gene is TRBJ1-1, the V gene TRBV27, with no clear D. Germline CDR1 reads MNHEY; CDR2 reads SMNVEV (reference sequence). This CDR3 has 15 amino acids. V lost 4 bases and J lost 3, with 15 bases in between.

This chain uses TRBV11-1 with TRBJ2-7, with D possibly being TRBD2 (6 bases). The CDR3 extends over 16 amino acids. The ends were cut back, 1 base at V and 6 bases at J, with 19 bases in the middle. CDR1 SGHAT and CDR2 FQDESV come from the germline V gene (reference sequence). In DNA, the CDR3 is TGTGCCAGCAGCTTAGAGGGCGAGGCGGGGATGGTCGAGCAGTACTTC. It translates to CASSLEGEAGMVEQYF.

The chain is built from TRBV24-1 and TRBJ1-2; the match to TRBD1 covers 9 bases. V was clipped by 4 bases and J by 4 bases; unmatched bases: 3. The CDR3 runs to 14 residues. Germline assignment: CDR1 KGHDR and CDR2 SFDVKD. The CDR3 nucleotides are TGTGCCACCAGTGAACCGGGACAGGGCTATGGCTACACCTTC. Encoded protein: CATSEPGQGYGYTF.

V gene TRBV29-1 combines with J gene TRBJ2-1; 9 bases agree with TRBD2. The CDR3 covers 16 residues. Trimming removed 2 bases from V and 1 base from J; junction bases left unmatched: 6. CDR1 SQVTM and CDR2 ANQGSEA come from the germline V gene. The CDR3 nucleotides read TGCAGCGTTGAACCTAGCGGGGATGGTTCCTACAATGAGCAGTTCTTC. It codes for CSVEPSGDGSYNEQFF.

The V call is TRBV10-3, the J call TRBJ1-4, with 11 bases matching TRBD1. CDR1 and CDR2 from the germline V gene are ENHRY and SYGVKD. V lost 6 bases and J lost 6; bases outside the gene matches: 0. The CDR3 covers 13 residues. CDR3 residues: CAIRGQGDEKLFF. For the CDR3, the DNA is TGTGCCATCAGGGGACAGGGGGATGAAAAACTGTTTTTT.

The chain links TRBV2 to TRBJ1-2; D remains unclear. The CDR3 length is 17 residues. Trimming pared 8 bases from V and 1 base from J, leaving 23 bases between. CDR1 is SNHLY, CDR2 FYNNEI, per germline. Here the CDR3 DNA reads TGTGCCAGCGCCGTGACTAGGACCTGGGTTTTTAACTATGGCTACACCTTC. Amino acids: CASAVTRTWVFNYGYTF.

The rearrangement uses TRBV12-3 or TRBV12-4 and TRBJ1-2; TRBD1 is a possible D gene (6 bases). V lost 3 bases, J lost 7 bases, and 9 bases lay in between. CDR3 length: 12 residues. The CDR3 DNA follows: TGTGCCAGCAGTTTTACAGGGTCTGGCTACACCTTC. Translating it yields CASSFTGSGYTF.

The rearrangement uses TRBV15 and TRBJ2-3, with 14 bases fitting TRBD2. Trimming at V came to 3 bases and at J to 5 bases, leaving 7 bases not matched to a gene. CDR1 and CDR2 (germline): LNHNV, YYDKDF (reference sequence). The CDR3 runs 17 residues. CDR3 loop: CATSRGSGTSGGDTQYF. The CDR3, as DNA: TGTGCCACCAGCAGGGGGTCCGGGACTAGCGGGGGAGATACGCAGTATTTT. The full variable domain, in which reference TRBV15 and TRBJ2-3 provide the parts outside the CDR3, is DAMVIQNPRYQVTQFGKPVTLSCSQTLNHNVMYWYQQKSSQAPKLLFHYYDKDFNNEADTPDNFQSRRPNTSFCFLDIRSPGLGDTAMYLCATSRGSGTSGGDTQYFGPGTRLTVL.

J is TRBJ2-1 and V is TRBV5-1; TRBD2 matches at 12 bases. The CDR3 extends over 16 amino acids. After removal of 4 bases from V and 8 bases from J, the junction contained 10 bases not matched to a gene. Germline V gene sequence: CDR1 SGHRS, CDR2 YFSETQ. The CDR3 loop is CASSLQPSGGGDEQFF. Written as DNA, the CDR3 is TGCGCCAGCAGCCTACAACCTAGCGGGGGGGGCGATGAGCAGTTCTTC.

CDR3 sequence (DNA): TGTGCCAGCAGCCAAGATGGGGCAGGGGGCTGGAATGAGCAGTTCTTC. It is translated as CASSQDGAGGWNEQFF. V is TRBV4-2 and J is TRBJ2-1, with 8 positions matching TRBD1. The CDR3 covers 16 residues. Trimming took 0 bases from V and 7 from J; bases not matched to a gene: 8. In germline, CDR1 is LGHNA, CDR2 YNFKEQ.

This chain joins TRBV7-2 and TRBJ2-1, with 9 bases aligning to TRBD2. V was pared by 5 bases and J by 5 bases, with 10 bases of the junction left unmatched. CDR1 is SGHTA, CDR2 FQGNSA, per germline. There are 16 residues in the CDR3. The CDR3 here is CASSPPGLAGNNEQFF. CDR3 sequence (DNA): TGTGCCAGCAGCCCCCCTGGGCTAGCGGGGAACAATGAGCAGTTCTTC.

This rearrangement joins TRBV6-5 to TRBJ1-1; TRBD1 matches 8 bases. CDR3 length: 14 residues. Germline trimming cut 8 bases from V and 2 bases from J; bases unmatched to any gene: 7. The germline V gene encodes CDR1 MNHEY and CDR2 SVGAGI. CDR3 DNA sequence: TGTGCCAGCGACAGGGGACGTACTAACACTGAAGCTTTCTTT. This encodes CASDRGRTNTEAFF.

The rearrangement uses TRBV30 and TRBJ2-7; no firm D call. Looked up from germline, CDR1 is GTSNPN and CDR2 is SVGIG (reference sequence). V shed 0 bases and J shed 4 bases, with 7 bases lying between them. The CDR3 is 12 amino acids. The CDR3 sequence is CAWSVAAYEQYF. The CDR3, as DNA: TGTGCCTGGAGTGTAGCCGCATACGAGCAGTACTTC.